This T cell receptor (beta chain) originates from a study of T cell responses to AZD1222 COVID-19 vaccine. Notes on the study in general: Elevations in Spike-specific TCR breadth and depth followed administration of two AZD1222 doses. Targeting of unmutated variant regions was reportedly seen in nearly half of spike-specific TCRs. Clonal diversity was possibly underestimated; the donors were predominantly white British and more often female.

This CDR3 contains 15 residues. Looked up from germline, CDR1 is ENHRY and CDR2 is SYGVKD. V lost 3 bases and J lost 7; bases outside the gene matches: 10. The assay was immunoSEQ multiplex PCR, and TCRdb's table has in-frame clones only and misses some. The data hold 130,000 to 150,000 clones, with about nine tenths observed a single time. Of note for this clone: Its antigen remains unknown.

This sequence was found in an adult in good health. The input for sequencing was peripheral blood, taken on day 0 of AZD1222 vaccination. The chain joins TRBV10-3 to TRBJ1-1; 8 bases align to TRBD1. The chain's CDR3 is CAISDRDRRVGEAFF. DNA for the CDR3: TGTGCCATCAGTGACCGGGACAGGAGGGTCGGTGAAGCTTTCTTT.